The table lists the clone carrying this T cell receptor (beta chain) with a few counts. Antigen: not known. A mixed TRB-A/B primer pool amplified rearranged TRB by multiplex touch-down PCR. TCRdb recomputed calls from the multiplex PCR reads with MiXCR, one row per CDR3 protein. The sample lists a few thousand distinct CDR3 sequences, roughly 46% seen once, with around 3.2% in the top ten. The data were taken from a study of T cell repertoires in aging, cancer and after chemotherapy. Study-level background: Six age groups, ranging from 30 or younger to 70 or older, included the donors. Patients with glioblastoma brain tumors were sampled before and after temozolomide-based therapy.

TCR beta rearrangements were amplified from peripheral blood genomic DNA. This CDR3 has 16 amino acids. Germline V lookup: CDR1 MNHEY, CDR2 SVGEGT. With 6 bases removed from V and 0 bases from J, the gap between germline ends came to 18 bases. Study conclusions and caveats: Compared with age-matched healthy donors, untreated hematological or solid cancer patients showed higher blood TCR clonality. These repertoire data do not allow conclusions about immunological memory after chemotherapy.

Sequenced: blood. The chain joins TRBV6-2 or TRBV6-3 to TRBJ2-7; a possible D gene is TRBD1 (6 bases). This TCR came from a human donor with a solid tumor. CDR3 in DNA: TGTGCCAGCAGATTAGTGGGGGCCTGGAGCTCCTACGAGCAGTACTTC. It is translated as CASRLVGAWSSYEQYF.